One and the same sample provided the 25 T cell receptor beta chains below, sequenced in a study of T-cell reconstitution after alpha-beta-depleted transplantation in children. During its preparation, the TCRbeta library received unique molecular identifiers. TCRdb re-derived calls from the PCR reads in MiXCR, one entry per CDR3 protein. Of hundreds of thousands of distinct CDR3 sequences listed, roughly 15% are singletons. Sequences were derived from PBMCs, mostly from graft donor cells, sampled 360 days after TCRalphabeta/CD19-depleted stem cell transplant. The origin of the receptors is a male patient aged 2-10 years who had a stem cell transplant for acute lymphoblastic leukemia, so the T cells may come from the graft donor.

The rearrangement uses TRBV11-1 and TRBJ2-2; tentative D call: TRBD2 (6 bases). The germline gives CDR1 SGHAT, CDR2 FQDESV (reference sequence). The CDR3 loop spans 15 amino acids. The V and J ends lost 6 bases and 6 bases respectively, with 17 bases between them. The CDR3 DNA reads TGTGCCAGCAGACCAACAAAAGGAGGGGCCGGGGAGCTGTTTTTT. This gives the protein CASRPTKGGAGELFF.

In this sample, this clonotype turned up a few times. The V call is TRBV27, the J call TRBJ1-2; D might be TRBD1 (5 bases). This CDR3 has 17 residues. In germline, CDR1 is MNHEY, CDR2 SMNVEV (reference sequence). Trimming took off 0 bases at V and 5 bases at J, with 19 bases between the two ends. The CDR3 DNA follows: TGTGCCAGCAGTTTATCAGCGGGGACCCCGAAAGCTTATGGCTACACCTTC. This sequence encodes CASSLSAGTPKAYGYTF.

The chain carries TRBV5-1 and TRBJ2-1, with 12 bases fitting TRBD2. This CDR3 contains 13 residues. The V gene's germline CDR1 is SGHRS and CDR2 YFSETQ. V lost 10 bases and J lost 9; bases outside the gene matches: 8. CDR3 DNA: TGCGCCGGCTCTAGCGGGGGGGCCGGTGAGCAGTTCTTC. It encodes CAGSSGGAGEQFF. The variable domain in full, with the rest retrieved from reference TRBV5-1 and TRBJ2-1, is KAGVTQTPRYLIKTRGQQVTLSCSPISGHRSVSWYQQTPGQGLQFLFEYFSETQRNKGNFPGRFSGRQFSNSRSEMNVSTLELGDSALYLCAGSSGGAGEQFFGPGTRLTVL.

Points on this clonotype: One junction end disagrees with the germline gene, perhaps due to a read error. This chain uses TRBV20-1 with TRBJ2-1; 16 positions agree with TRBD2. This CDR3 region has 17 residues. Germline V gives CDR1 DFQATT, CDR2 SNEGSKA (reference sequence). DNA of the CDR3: TGCTGTGCTCCGACGGGACTAGCGGGGGGGCCGGAGAATGAGCAGTTCTTC. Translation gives CCAPTGLAGGPENEQFF.

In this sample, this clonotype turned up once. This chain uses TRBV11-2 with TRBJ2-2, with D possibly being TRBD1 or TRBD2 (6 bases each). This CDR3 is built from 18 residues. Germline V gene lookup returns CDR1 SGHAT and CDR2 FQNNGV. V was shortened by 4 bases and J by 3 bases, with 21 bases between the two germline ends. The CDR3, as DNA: TGTGCCAGCAGCTCGCCGCGAGGGGGGACAACTCACACCGGGGAGCTGTTTTTT. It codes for CASSSPRGGTTHTGELFF.

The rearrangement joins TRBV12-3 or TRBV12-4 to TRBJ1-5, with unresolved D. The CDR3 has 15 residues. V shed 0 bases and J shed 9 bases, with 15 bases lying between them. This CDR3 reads CASSLAGPAGWPQHF. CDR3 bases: TGTGCCAGCAGTTTAGCGGGCCCCGCAGGTTGGCCCCAGCATTTT.

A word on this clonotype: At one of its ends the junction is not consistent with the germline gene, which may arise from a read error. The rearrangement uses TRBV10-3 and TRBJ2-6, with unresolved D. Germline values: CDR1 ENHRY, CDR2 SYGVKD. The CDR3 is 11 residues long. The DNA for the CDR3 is TGTGCCATCTCTTGGGCCAACGTCCTGACTTTC. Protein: CAISWANVLTF.

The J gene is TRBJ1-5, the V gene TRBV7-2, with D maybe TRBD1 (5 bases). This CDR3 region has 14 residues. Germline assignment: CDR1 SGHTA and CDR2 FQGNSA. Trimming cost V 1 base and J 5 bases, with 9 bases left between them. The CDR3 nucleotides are TGTGCCAGCAGCTTAGTCACAGGAGATCAGCCCCAGCATTTT. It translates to CASSLVTGDQPQHF.

CDR3 loop: CASRTWSTEAFF. Here the CDR3 DNA reads TGTGCCAGTAGAACATGGAGCACTGAAGCTTTCTTT. The gene calls are TRBV19 and TRBJ1-1, with D uncertain. The V and J ends lost 6 bases and 4 bases respectively, with 9 bases between them. The germline CDR1 and CDR2 sequences are LNHDA and SQIVND (reference sequence). The CDR3 length is 12 residues.

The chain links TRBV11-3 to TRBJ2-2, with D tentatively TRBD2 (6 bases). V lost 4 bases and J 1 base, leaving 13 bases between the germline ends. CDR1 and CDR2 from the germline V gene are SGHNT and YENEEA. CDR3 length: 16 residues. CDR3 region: CASSSSGTRNTGELFF. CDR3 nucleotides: TGTGCCAGCAGCTCATCCGGGACTCGGAACACCGGGGAGCTGTTTTTT.

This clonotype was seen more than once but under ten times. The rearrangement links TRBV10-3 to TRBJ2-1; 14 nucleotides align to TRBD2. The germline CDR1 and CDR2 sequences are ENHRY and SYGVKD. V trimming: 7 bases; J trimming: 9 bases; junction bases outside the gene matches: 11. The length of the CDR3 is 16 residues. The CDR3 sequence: CAIMTSGGGSPSEQFF. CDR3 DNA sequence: TGTGCCATCATGACTAGCGGGGGGGGTTCCCCCAGTGAGCAGTTCTTC.

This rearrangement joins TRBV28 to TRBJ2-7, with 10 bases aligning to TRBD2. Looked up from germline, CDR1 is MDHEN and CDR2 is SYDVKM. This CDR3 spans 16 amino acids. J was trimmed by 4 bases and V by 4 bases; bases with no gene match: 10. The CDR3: CASSSYPPLAGYEQYF. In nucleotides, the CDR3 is TGTGCCAGCAGTTCTTACCCCCCACTAGCGGGATACGAGCAGTACTTC.

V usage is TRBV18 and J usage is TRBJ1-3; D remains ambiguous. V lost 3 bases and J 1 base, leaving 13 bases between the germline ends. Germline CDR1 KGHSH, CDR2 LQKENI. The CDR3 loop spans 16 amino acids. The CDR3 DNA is TGTGCCAGCTCACCGAACAGCGATATTTCTGGAAACACCATATATTTT. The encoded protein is CASSPNSDISGNTIYF.

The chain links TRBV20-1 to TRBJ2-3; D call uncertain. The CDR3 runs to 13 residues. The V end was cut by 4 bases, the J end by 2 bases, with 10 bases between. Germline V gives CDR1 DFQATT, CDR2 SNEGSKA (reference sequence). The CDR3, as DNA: TGCAGTGCTACCAGTTTTCACACAGATACGCAGTATTTT. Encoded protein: CSATSFHTDTQYF.

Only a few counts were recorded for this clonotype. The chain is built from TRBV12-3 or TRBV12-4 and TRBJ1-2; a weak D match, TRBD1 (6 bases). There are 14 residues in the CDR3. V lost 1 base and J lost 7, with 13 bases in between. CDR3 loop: CASSLGPGAAGYTF. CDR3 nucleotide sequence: TGTGCCAGCAGTTTAGGTCCAGGGGCGGCTGGCTACACCTTC.

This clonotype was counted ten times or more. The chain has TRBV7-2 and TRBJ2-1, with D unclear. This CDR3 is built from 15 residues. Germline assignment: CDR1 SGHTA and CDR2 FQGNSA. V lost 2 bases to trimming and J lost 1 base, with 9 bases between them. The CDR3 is CASSLTAASYNEQFF. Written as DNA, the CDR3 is TGTGCCAGCAGCTTAACCGCTGCTTCCTACAATGAGCAGTTCTTC.

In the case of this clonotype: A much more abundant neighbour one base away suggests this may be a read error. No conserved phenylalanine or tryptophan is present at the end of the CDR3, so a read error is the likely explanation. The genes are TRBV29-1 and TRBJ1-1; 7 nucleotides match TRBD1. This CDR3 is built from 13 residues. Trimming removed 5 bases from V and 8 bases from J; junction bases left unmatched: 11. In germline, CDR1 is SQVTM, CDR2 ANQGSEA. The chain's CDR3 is CSVIRTGLQEAFL. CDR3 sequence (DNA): TGCAGCGTTATTAGGACAGGACTTCAAGAAGCTTTCCTT.

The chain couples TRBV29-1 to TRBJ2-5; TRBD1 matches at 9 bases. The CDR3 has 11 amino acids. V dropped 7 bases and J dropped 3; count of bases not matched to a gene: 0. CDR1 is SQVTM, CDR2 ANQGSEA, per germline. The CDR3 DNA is TGCAGCGGGACAGGGGAAGAGACCCAGTACTTC. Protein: CSGTGEETQYF. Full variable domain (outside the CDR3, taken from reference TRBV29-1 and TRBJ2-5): SAVISQKPSRDICQRGTSLTIQCQVDSQVTMMFWYRQQPGQSLTLIATANQGSEATYESGFVIDKFPISRPNLTFSTLTVSNMSPEDSSIYLCSGTGEETQYFGPGTRLLVL.

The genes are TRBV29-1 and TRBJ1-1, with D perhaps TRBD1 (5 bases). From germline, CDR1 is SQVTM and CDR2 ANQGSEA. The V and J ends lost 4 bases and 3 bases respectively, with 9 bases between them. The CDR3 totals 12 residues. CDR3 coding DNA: TGCAGCGTTGGGGAAGGGGACACTGAAGCTTTCTTT. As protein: CSVGEGDTEAFF.

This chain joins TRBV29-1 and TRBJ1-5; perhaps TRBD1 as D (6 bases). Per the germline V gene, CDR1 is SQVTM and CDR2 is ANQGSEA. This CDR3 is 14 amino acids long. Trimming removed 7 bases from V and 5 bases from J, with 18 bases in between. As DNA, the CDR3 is TGCAGCGCAAAACAGGGTAGCGGGGATCAGCCCCAGCATTTT. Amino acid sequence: CSAKQGSGDQPQHF.

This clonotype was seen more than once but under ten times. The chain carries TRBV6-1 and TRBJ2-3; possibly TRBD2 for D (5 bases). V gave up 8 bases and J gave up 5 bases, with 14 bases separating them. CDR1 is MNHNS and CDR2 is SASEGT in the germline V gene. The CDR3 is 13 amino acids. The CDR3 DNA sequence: TGTGCCAGCGGATCCGTCCGGGGAGATACGCAGTATTTT. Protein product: CASGSVRGDTQYF.

The CDR3 DNA reads as TGTGCCAGCCAGGGAAATTTTCACTCTGGAAACACCATATATTTT. This translates into CASQGNFHSGNTIYF. The chain recombines TRBV6-1 with TRBJ1-3; D may be TRBD1 (5 bases). The V end was cut by 8 bases, the J end by 0 bases, with 14 bases between. The CDR3 has 15 amino acids. Germline values: CDR1 MNHNS, CDR2 SASEGT.

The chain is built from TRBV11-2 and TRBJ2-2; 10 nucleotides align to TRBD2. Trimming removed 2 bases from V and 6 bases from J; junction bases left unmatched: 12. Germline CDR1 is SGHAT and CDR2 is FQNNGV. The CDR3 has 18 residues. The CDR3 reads CASSLPAGTSEFAGELFF. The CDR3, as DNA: TGTGCCAGCAGCTTACCAGCAGGGACTAGCGAATTTGCCGGGGAGCTGTTTTTT.

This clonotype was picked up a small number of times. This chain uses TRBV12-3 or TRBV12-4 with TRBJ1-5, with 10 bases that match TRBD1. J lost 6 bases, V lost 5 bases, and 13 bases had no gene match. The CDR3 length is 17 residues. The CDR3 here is CASSRPGQGRAIQPQHF. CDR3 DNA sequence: TGTGCCAGCAGTCGACCGGGACAGGGGAGAGCGATTCAGCCCCAGCATTTT.

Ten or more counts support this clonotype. The CDR3 is CASSAPSGQGKDTQYF. In DNA, the CDR3 is TGTGCCAGCAGTGCCCCTTCGGGACAGGGTAAAGATACGCAGTATTTT. The chain uses TRBV6-1 and TRBJ2-3; 9 nucleotides align to TRBD1. The CDR3 is 16 amino acids. The germline V gene has CDR1 MNHNS and CDR2 SASEGT. Trimming removed 4 bases from V and 5 bases from J; junction bases left unmatched: 10.